This T cell receptor beta chain was identified during a study of beta chain features in type 1 diabetes. Study details: Patient and healthy donor groups were alike in age, gender and cell yields. Study observations and caveats: Type 1 diabetes patients had moderately but significantly shorter TCRB CDR3s in all four CD4+ subsets.

This clone was found a few times. Antigen unknown. Distinct nucleotide sequences in the sample also encode this CDR3. The CDR3 runs to 14 residues. The V gene lost 0 bases and the J gene lost 2 bases, with 7 bases spanning the gap. CDR1 SGHRS and CDR2 YFSETQ come from the germline V gene. Reverse transcribing all isolated RNA meant expressed TCRB transcripts were sequenced. TCRdb's copy holds only in-frame clones and misses some; the assay was immunoSEQ multiplex PCR. The data show more than 300,000 clones, with 9.5% to 10% seen just once and approximately 0.55% held by the top ten. Sorted CD4+ subsets: naive, central memory, regulatory, stem cell-like memory (CD45RO/CCR7/CD25/CD127/CD95/CD27 panel).

Sequences were obtained from central memory CD4+ T cells from blood. This TCR derives from a man between 25 and 39 years old with type 1 diabetes. V usage is TRBV5-1 and J usage is TRBJ2-3; D is possibly TRBD1 (6 bases). For the CDR3, the DNA is TGCGCCAGCAGCTTGGAGGGGGTCACAGATACGCAGTATTTT. Its translation is CASSLEGVTDTQYF.